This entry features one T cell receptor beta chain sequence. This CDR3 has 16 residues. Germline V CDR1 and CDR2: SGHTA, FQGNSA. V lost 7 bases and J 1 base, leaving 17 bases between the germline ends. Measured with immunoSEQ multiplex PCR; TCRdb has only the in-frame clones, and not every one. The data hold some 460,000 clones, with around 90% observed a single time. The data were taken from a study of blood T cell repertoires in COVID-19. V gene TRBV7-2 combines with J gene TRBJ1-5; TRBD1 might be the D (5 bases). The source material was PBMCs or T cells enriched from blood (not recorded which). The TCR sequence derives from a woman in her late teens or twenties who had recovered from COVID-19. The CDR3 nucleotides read TGTGCCAGCACCCCAGGGTTGGTGGTCAGCAATCAGCCCCAGCATTTT. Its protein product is CASTPGLVVSNQPQHF.